The clone carrying this T cell receptor (beta chain) was recorded many times. As yet, its antigen is unknown. This entry comes from a study of human T cells and chemical hapten exposure. Time point of the sample: patch test 2, 6 weeks after DPC sensitization. Treatment indicated: therapeutic diphenylcyclopropenone sensitization with weekly scalp DPC. Findings of the study overall: Counts of TCRs expanded at PT1 correlated positively with patch test score.

CDR3 size: 13 residues. Trimming left V 0 bases short and J 2 bases short, with 5 bases between. Germline-derived CDR1 and CDR2 are SGHRS and YFSETQ. In TCRdb, the RACE reads were re-called with MiXCR into one record per CDR3 protein. The table includes some 350,000 distinct CDR3 sequences, about 6% detected once. This TCR derives from a woman under 30 with alopecia areata. Some clones in this sample may be carry-over from other donors' samples. This sample comprised whole blood, obtained in connection with sensitization to the hapten diphenylcyclopropenone (DPC). V gene TRBV5-1 combines with J gene TRBJ2-5; D is uncertain. The CDR3 bases are TGCGCCAGCAGCTTGGTACTACAAGAGACCCAGTACTTC. Encoded protein: CASSLVLQETQYF.